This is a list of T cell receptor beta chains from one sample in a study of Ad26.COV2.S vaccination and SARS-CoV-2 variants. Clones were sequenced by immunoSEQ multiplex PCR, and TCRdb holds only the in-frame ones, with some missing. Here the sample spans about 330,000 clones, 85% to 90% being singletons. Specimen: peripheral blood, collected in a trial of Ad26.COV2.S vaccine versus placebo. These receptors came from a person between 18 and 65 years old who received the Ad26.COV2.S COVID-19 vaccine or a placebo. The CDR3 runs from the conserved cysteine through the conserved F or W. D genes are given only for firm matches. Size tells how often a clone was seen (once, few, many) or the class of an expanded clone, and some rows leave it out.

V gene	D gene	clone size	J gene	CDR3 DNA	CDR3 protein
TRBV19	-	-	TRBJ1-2	TGTGCCAGTAGTGGAGGACCCGGCTCTTGGGGCTACTTC	CASSGGPGSWGYF
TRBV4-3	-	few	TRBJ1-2	TGCGCCAGCAAACCCTCTAGGACAGCCCTAATCTATGGCTACACCTTC	CASKPSRTALIYGYTF
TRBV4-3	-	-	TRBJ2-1	TGCGCCAGCAGCCAAGATCTTTTAGCGAGCAATGAGCAGTTCTTC	CASSQDLLASNEQFF
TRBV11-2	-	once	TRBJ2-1	TGTGCCAGCAGCTTAACCGTAGGGTACAATGAGCAGTTCTTC	CASSLTVGYNEQFF
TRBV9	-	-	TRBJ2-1	TGTGCCAGCAGCGTAGAAAGGACAAGTGAGCAGTTCTTC	CASSVERTSEQFF
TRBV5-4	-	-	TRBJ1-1	TGTGCCAGCAGCCTGGCTTTGAGGGGGAAAACTGAAGCTTTCTTT	CASSLALRGKTEAFF
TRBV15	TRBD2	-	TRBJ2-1	TGTGCCACCAGCAGAGGGACTAGCGGGAGTCGAAACAATGAGCAGTTCTTC	CATSRGTSGSRNNEQFF
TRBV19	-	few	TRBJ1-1	TGTGCCAGTAGTATTTGGTCGGGGAACACTGAAGCTTTCTTT	CASSIWSGNTEAFF
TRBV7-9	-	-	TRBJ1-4	TGTGCCAGCACCTTTTGGGGGGGAACTAATGAAAAACTGTTTTTT	CASTFWGGTNEKLFF
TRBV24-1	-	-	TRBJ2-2	TGTGCCACCAGTGATCGGTCCGTGCTCACCGGGGAGCTGTTTTTT	CATSDRSVLTGELFF
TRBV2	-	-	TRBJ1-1	TGTGCCAGCAATCCAGACACCCCGAACACTGAAGCTTTCTTT	CASNPDTPNTEAFF
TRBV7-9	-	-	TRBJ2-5	TGTGCCAGCAGCTACGGGACGTCCCAAGAGACCCAGTACTTC	CASSYGTSQETQYF
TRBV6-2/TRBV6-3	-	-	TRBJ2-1	TGTGCCAGCAGCCCCCCTAGCCTAAGCTCCTACAATGAGCAGTTCTTC	CASSPPSLSSYNEQFF
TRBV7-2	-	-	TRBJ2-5	TGTGCCAGCAGCTTGGGGCAGCTCCAAGAGACCCAGTACTTC	CASSLGQLQETQYF
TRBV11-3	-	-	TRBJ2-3	TGTGCCAGCAGCATAGAGACATCAGATACGCAGTATTTT	CASSIETSDTQYF
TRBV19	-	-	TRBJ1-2	TGTGCCAGTAGTATAGCCGGTGTCGTCCCCGGGGAGTATGGCTACACCTTC	CASSIAGVVPGEYGYTF
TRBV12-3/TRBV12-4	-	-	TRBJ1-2	TGTGCCAGCAGTTTATTGGGCTATGGCTACACCTTC	CASSLLGYGYTF
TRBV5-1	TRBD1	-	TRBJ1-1	TGCGCCAGCAGCTTGGGACAGGGAATGAACACTGAAGCTTTCTTT	CASSLGQGMNTEAFF
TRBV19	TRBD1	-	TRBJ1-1	TGTGCCAGTAGTATAGGGCCCTCGGTGCAGGGGGGGAACACTGAAGCTTTCTTT	CASSIGPSVQGGNTEAFF
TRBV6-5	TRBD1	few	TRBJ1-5	TGTGCCAGCAGTCCAGGGGGCAACAATCAGCCCCAGCATTTT	CASSPGGNNQPQHF